This T cell receptor beta chain was sequenced in a study of vaccination and CD4 T cells after COVID-19. Study summary: Sampling that followed vaccination took place a median approximately 72 days after dose two, within a range of 14 to 241. Each control culture was treated with a CEFX pool, an HIV-1 Nef pool, or no peptide.

Sequencing of cultured CD4+ T cell DNA used the Oncomine TCR Beta short-read assay. TCRdb analysed the PCR reads with MiXCR anew, one entry per CDR3 protein. The sample records under 20,000 distinct CDR3 sequences, around half being singletons. Germline CDR1 reads DFQATT; CDR2 reads SNEGSKA (reference sequence). The CDR3 totals 16 residues. V was trimmed by 3 bases and J by 5 bases, leaving 20 bases between them. Specified treatment: approximately 9-day PBMC culture with coronavirus spike peptide pools or control peptides (ViraFEST assay). This clonotype was counted a few times. Its antigen is currently unknown.

The TCR comes from a human donor who had recovered from COVID-19. Sequencing used CD4+ T cells from blood, cultured in vitro. V is TRBV20-1 and J is TRBJ1-5, with a possible D match to TRBD1 (5 bases). DNA of the CDR3: TGCAGTGCTAGGGATGGGGGGTCTTCTATGGATCAGCCCCAGCATTTT. Amino acid sequence: CSARDGGSSMDQPQHF.